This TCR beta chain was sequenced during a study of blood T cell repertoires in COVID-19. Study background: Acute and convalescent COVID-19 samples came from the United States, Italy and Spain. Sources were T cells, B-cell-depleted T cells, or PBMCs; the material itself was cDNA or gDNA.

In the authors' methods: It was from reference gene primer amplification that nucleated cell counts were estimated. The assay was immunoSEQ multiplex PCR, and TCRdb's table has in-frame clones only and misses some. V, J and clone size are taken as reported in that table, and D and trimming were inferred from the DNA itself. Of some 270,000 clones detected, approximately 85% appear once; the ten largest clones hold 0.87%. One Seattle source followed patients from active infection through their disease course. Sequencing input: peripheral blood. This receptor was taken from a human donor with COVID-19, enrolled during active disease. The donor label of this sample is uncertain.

In nucleotides, the CDR3 is TGTGCCACCAGCAGTGGCCGGGGGGGGTTCTCCTACGAGCAGTACTTC. Protein sequence: CATSSGRGGFSYEQYF. The J gene is TRBJ2-7, the V gene TRBV15; 8 bases are a match to TRBD2. J gave up 0 bases and V 3 bases, and 7 bases lay outside the gene matches. Germline lookup yields CDR1 LNHNV and CDR2 YYDKDF (reference sequence). The CDR3 sequence is 16 residues long. The full variable domain, rest sourced from reference TRBV15 and TRBJ2-7, is DAMVIQNPRYQVTQFGKPVTLSCSQTLNHNVMYWYQQKSSQAPKLLFHYYDKDFNNEADTPDNFQSRRPNTSFCFLDIRSPGLGDTAMYLCATSSGRGGFSYEQYFGPGTRLTVT.